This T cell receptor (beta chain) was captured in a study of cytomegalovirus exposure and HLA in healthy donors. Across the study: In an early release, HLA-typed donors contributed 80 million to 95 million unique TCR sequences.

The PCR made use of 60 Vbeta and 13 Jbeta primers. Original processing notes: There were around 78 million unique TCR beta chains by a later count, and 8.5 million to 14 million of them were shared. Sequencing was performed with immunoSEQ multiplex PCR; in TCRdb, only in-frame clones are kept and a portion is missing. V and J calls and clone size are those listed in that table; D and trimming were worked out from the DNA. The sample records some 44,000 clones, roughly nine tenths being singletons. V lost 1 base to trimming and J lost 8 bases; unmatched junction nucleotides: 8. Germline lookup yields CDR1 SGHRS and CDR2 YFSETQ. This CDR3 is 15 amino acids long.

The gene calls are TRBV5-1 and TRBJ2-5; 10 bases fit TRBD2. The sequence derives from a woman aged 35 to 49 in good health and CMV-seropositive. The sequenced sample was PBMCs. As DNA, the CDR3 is TGCGCCAGCAGCTTGAATAGCGGGGGGCCTAGCACCCAGTACTTC. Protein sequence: CASSLNSGGPSTQYF.